These T cell receptor beta chains were read from a single sample in a study of shared clonotypes between healthy human individuals. The data were produced by immunoSEQ multiplex PCR, yet TCRdb's version contains in-frame clones alone and is incomplete. The data hold about 670,000 clones, with more than 70% observed a single time. Sequenced sample: memory CD4+ T cells sorted from blood. These receptors originate from a woman aged 25-40 years in good health. CDR3s include the opening cysteine and the closing phenylalanine or tryptophan. D genes are given only for firm matches. For some rows the clone size is stated as once, few or many, or as a class when expanded; others skip it.

abundance | j_gene | d_gene | len | v_gene | CDR3aa | CDR3nt
few | TRBJ2-1 | - | 15 | TRBV14 | CASSPWNGFSNEQFF | TGTGCCAGCAGCCCCTGGAATGGGTTTAGCAATGAGCAGTTCTTC
- | TRBJ2-7 | TRBD2 | 13 | TRBV2 | CARRGTSVYEQYF | TGTGCCAGGCGGGGAACTAGCGTCTACGAGCAGTACTTC
few | TRBJ1-5 | - | 16 | TRBV27 | CASSLLGFGQDQPQHF | TGTGCCAGCAGTTTATTGGGGTTCGGGCAAGATCAGCCCCAGCATTTT
- | TRBJ2-5 | TRBD2 | 14 | TRBV11-2 | CASSSSGASETQYF | TGTGCCAGCAGCTCGAGCGGGGCTTCGGAGACCCAGTACTTC
- | TRBJ1-2 | - | 11 | TRBV28 | CASSLFYGYTF | TGTGCCAGCAGTTTGTTCTATGGCTACACCTTC
- | TRBJ2-1 | TRBD2 | 17 | TRBV29-1 | CSAGTSGRVSSYNEQFF | TGCAGCGCCGGGACTAGCGGGAGGGTCAGCTCCTACAATGAGCAGTTCTTC
- | TRBJ2-5 | TRBD2 | 16 | TRBV15 | CATSTPGRGGGETQYF | TGTGCCACCAGCACCCCGGGCCGGGGGGGCGGGGAGACCCAGTACTTC
- | TRBJ1-2 | - | 13 | TRBV6-1 | CASRAGPPAGYTF | TGTGCCAGCAGGGCCGGGCCCCCGGCTGGCTACACCTTC
- | TRBJ1-5 | - | 15 | TRBV28 | CASRQAGGMRRPQHF | TGTGCCAGCAGGCAAGCAGGAGGGATGAGGCGGCCCCAGCATTTT
- | TRBJ1-1 | - | 13 | TRBV4-1 | CASGGHLNTEAFF | TGCGCCAGCGGGGGGCACCTGAACACTGAAGCTTTCTTT
- | TRBJ2-3 | TRBD2 | 17 | TRBV10-2 | CAVEPGLAVPPTDTQYF | TGCGCCGTAGAACCGGGACTAGCGGTCCCCCCCACAGATACGCAGTATTTT
few | TRBJ2-1 | TRBD2 | 16 | TRBV5-4 | CASSLIAGGLSDEQFF | TGTGCCAGCAGCTTGATAGCGGGAGGGCTTTCGGATGAGCAGTTCTTC
- | TRBJ1-1 | - | 14 | TRBV9 | CASSVAVMNTEAFF | TGTGCCAGCAGCGTTGCAGTCATGAACACTGAAGCTTTCTTT
- | TRBJ2-3 | - | 13 | TRBV10-1 | CASSVRRTDTQYF | TGCGCCAGCAGTGTCAGGCGCACAGATACGCAGTATTTT
- | TRBJ1-3 | - | 12 | TRBV2 | CASRGDPVTIYF | TGTGCCAGCAGGGGGGACCCGGTCACCATATATTTT
- | TRBJ2-1 | TRBD1 | 14 | TRBV7-9 | CASVTGQGSNEQFF | TGTGCCAGCGTAACGGGACAGGGCAGTAATGAGCAGTTCTTC
- | TRBJ2-2 | - | 17 | TRBV7-3 | CASSPRGLKPNTGELFF | TGTGCCAGCAGCCCCCGGGGGCTCAAACCGAACACCGGGGAGCTGTTTTTT
- | TRBJ1-1 | - | 13 | TRBV2 | CASSVYKNTEAFF | TGTGCCAGCAGTGTTTACAAGAACACTGAAGCTTTCTTT
- | TRBJ1-1 | - | 13 | TRBV30 | CAWSRPANTEAFF | TGTGCCTGGAGTCGGCCCGCGAACACTGAAGCTTTCTTT
- | TRBJ2-4 | TRBD1 | 14 | TRBV5-5 | CASSVRDRGNIQYF | TGTGCCAGCAGCGTAAGGGACAGGGGTAACATTCAGTACTTC
few | TRBJ1-2 | - | 14 | TRBV11-2 | CASSSSRGITRYTF | TGTGCCAGCAGCTCCTCTAGGGGGATTACTCGCTACACCTTC
few | TRBJ1-1 | - | 13 | TRBV5-6 | CASSLDTNTEAFF | TGTGCCAGCAGCTTGGACACAAACACTGAAGCTTTCTTT
- | TRBJ2-7 | TRBD2 | 16 | TRBV28 | CASSSPALRGGRRQYF | TGTGCCAGCAGTTCCCCGGCTCTGCGGGGGGGCCGGCGGCAGTACTTC
- | TRBJ1-1 | - | 13 | TRBV5-1 | CASSDRIRNEAFF | TGCGCCAGCAGCGACAGGATTCGGAATGAAGCTTTCTTT
- | TRBJ2-7 | - | 14 | TRBV9 | CASSAGLQLHEQYF | TGTGCCAGCAGCGCGGGACTTCAACTCCACGAGCAGTACTTC
- | TRBJ1-2 | TRBD1 | 15 | TRBV6-1 | CASIPQGAGNYGYTF | TGTGCCAGCATCCCGCAGGGGGCTGGAAACTATGGCTACACCTTC
- | TRBJ1-2 | TRBD1 | 16 | TRBV19 | CASSTPSGQGAYGYTF | TGTGCCAGTAGTACGCCATCTGGACAGGGGGCCTATGGCTACACCTTC
- | TRBJ1-2 | TRBD1 | 14 | TRBV5-1 | CASSYLTGNYGYTF | TGCGCCAGCAGCTACTTGACAGGGAACTATGGCTACACCTTC
few | TRBJ1-3 | - | 12 | TRBV28 | CASSFSGNTIYF | TGTGCCAGCAGCTTCTCTGGAAACACCATATATTTT
- | TRBJ2-6 | - | 16 | TRBV5-6 | CASSLDGNSGANVLTF | TGTGCCAGCAGCTTAGACGGCAACTCTGGGGCCAACGTCCTGACTTTC
- | TRBJ2-3 | - | 14 | TRBV19 | CASSPRQRTDTQYF | TGTGCCAGTAGTCCGCGACAGCGCACAGATACGCAGTATTTT
- | TRBJ1-5 | - | 14 | TRBV30 | CAWSTYRGNQPQHF | TGTGCCTGGAGTACATATCGGGGCAATCAGCCCCAGCATTTT